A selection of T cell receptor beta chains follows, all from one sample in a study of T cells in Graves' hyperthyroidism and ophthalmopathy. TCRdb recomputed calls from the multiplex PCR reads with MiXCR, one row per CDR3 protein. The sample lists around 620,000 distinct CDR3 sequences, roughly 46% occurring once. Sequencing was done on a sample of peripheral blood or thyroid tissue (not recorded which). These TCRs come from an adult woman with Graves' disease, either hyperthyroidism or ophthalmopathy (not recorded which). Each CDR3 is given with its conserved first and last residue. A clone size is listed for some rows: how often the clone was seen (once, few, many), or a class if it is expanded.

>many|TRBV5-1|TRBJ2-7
CASSLYMGSYEQYF
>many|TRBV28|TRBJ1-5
CASAAWGNQPQHF
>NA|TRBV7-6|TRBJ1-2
CASSLGGGPGYGYTF
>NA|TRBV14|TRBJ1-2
CASSFPGLQYGYTF
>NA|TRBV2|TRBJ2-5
CASSPALVTSGGSRETQYF
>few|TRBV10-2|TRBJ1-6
CASGQGLRNSPLHF
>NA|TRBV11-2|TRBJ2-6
CASRGVRSGANVLTF
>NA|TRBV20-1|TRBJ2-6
CSAREDGANVLTF
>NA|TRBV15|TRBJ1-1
CATSSDPTNTEAFF
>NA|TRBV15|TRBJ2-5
CATSRSGQETQYF
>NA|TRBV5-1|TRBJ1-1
CASSLGQLNAEAFF
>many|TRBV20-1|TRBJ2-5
CSARHRTWETQYF
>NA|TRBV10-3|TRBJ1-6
CAISPGQDHLSPLHF
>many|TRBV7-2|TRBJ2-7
CASSLGRGRFYEQYF
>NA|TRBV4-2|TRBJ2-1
CASSQEPIGNNEQFF
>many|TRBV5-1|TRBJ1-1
CASSWGDLGVTEAFF
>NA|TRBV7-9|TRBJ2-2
CASSQGLAGVVGELFF
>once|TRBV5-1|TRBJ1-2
CASSLLGYYGYTF
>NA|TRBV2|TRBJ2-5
CASSYKVETQYF
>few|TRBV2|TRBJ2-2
CASSSTGTGPTGELFF
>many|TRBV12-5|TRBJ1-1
CASGNDAAEAFF
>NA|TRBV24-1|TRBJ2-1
CATSLGRRHNEQFF
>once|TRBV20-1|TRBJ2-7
CSASGQLTWSGQYF
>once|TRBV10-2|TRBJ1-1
CASSEPRTRYTEAFF
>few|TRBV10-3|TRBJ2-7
CAISDPGADEQYF
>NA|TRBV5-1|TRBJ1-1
CASSLGPTGDTEAFF
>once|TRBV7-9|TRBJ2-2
CASSLTHSTGELFF
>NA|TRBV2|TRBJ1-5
CASSVQETQHF
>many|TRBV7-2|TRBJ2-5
CASSFNSETQYF
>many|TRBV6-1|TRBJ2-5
CASSEAGTGLGETQYF
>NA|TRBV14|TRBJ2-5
CASSQAGVIQETQYF
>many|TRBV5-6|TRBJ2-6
CASTLAGSLNVLTF
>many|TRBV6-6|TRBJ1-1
CASRGQGRDNTEAFF
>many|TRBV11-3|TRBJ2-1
CASSWTGASYNEQFF
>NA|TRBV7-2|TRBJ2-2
CASSRALGGELFF
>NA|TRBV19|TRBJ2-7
CASSDGVEQYF
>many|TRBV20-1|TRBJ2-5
CSARDQIRTIQETQYF
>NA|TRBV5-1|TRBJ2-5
CASSFGDGETQYF
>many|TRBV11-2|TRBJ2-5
CASSLGDRGWETQYF
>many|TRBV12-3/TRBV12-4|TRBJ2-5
CASSLDAYQETQYF
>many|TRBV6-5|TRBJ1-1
CASDGGLGTEAFF
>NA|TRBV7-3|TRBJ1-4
CASSSRGRRNEKLFF
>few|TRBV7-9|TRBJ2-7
CAPREDRVDEQYF
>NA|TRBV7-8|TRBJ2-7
CASRSGTGGDQPQQYF
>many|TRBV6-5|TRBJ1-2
CASSFLTVGGYTF
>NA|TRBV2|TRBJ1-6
CASSDGGTSPLHF
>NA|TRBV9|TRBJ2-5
CASSVSRGGLETQYF
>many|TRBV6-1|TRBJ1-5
CASSGNSGRWLIGNQPQHF